The 7 T cell receptor beta chains given below trace back to one sample, sequenced in a study of blood T cells in healthy people across ages. The second PCR ran about 6 to 12 cycles with a sample-barcoded 5' primer and J-beta primers. TCRdb reprocessed the 5' RACE reads with MiXCR, giving one entry per CDR3 protein. The table includes hundreds of thousands of distinct CDR3 sequences, around two fifths detected once. Sequenced input: blood. These receptors were collected from a man between 60 and 75 years old in good health.

The chain couples TRBV30 to TRBJ1-6, with 9 bases aligning to TRBD1. Trimming took 0 bases from V and 9 from J; bases not matched to a gene: 6. Germline loops: CDR1 GTSNPN, CDR2 SVGIG (reference sequence). CDR3 length: 15 amino acids. The CDR3 region is CAWSVARTGVSPLHF. CDR3 bases: TGTGCCTGGAGTGTAGCAAGGACAGGGGTTTCACCCCTCCACTTT.

The rearrangement joins TRBV29-1 to TRBJ1-2; D unclear. This CDR3 comprises 11 residues. The germline V gene encodes CDR1 SQVTM and CDR2 ANQGSEA. V dropped 7 bases and J dropped 8 bases, with 14 bases sitting between them. The CDR3 loop is CSADTSRGYTF. The CDR3 DNA reads TGCAGCGCCGATACCAGCAGGGGCTACACCTTC. Variable domain in full (rest from reference TRBV29-1 and TRBJ1-2): SAVISQKPSRDICQRGTSLTIQCQVDSQVTMMFWYRQQPGQSLTLIATANQGSEATYESGFVIDKFPISRPNLTFSTLTVSNMSPEDSSIYLCSADTSRGYTFGSGTRLTVV.

This clonotype occurred a few times. CDR3 bases: TGTGCCAGCAGCTCCACCGGGACACGCACAGATACGCAGTATTTT. Its translation: CASSSTGTRTDTQYF. The chain is built from TRBV7-3 and TRBJ2-3, with a tentative D call TRBD1 (6 bases). The germline CDR1 and CDR2 sequences are SGHTA and FQGTGA. The CDR3 is 15 amino acids. The germline V and J ends were trimmed by 4 bases and 1 base, with 12 bases remaining between them.

This clonotype was counted only a few times. The CDR3 bases are TGTGCCAGCAGTTTAATCTTCGAGGAAGAGACCCAGTACTTC. As protein: CASSLIFEEETQYF. This sequence joins TRBV28 and TRBJ2-5; D gene unclear. V shed 2 bases and J shed 3 bases, with 10 bases lying between them. This CDR3 is built from 14 residues. Germline V gene data show CDR1 as MDHEN and CDR2 as SYDVKM. The variable domain in full, completed from reference TRBV28 and TRBJ2-5, reads DVKVTQSSRYLVKRTGEKVFLECVQDMDHENMFWYRQDPGLGLRLIYFSYDVKMKEKGDIPEGYSVSREKKERFSLILESASTNQTSMYLCASSLIFEEETQYFGPGTRLLVL.

This clonotype was picked up a small number of times. At one end, the junction sequence differs from germline, possibly due to a read error. V and J are TRBV12-3 or TRBV12-4 and TRBJ2-1; 12 positions agree with TRBD2. The CDR3 has 15 residues. The CDR3 sequence: CASSFPTSGGYEQFF. The CDR3 region has the DNA TGTGCCAGTAGTTTTCCAACTAGCGGGGGGTATGAGCAGTTCTTC.

V is TRBV12-3 or TRBV12-4 and J is TRBJ2-1; D perhaps matches TRBD1 (5 bases). The DNA matches TRBJ2-7 better at its end, which makes the J call doubtful. The CDR3 length is 14 residues. CDR3 DNA: TGTGCCAGCAGTCGAAATGGGGCCTACAATGAGCAGTACTTC. It translates to CASSRNGAYNEQYF.

Worth noting for this clonotype: The junction departs from germline at one end; a sequencing error may be responsible. The V gene is TRBV20-1, the J gene TRBJ2-2; a weak D match, TRBD1 (6 bases). In germline, CDR1 is DFQATT, CDR2 SNEGSKA (reference sequence). The CDR3 totals 15 residues. The CDR3 coding sequence is TGCATTGCTAGAGCCCTAACAGGGACACCTGGGGAGCTGTTTTTT. Translating gives CIARALTGTPGELFF.